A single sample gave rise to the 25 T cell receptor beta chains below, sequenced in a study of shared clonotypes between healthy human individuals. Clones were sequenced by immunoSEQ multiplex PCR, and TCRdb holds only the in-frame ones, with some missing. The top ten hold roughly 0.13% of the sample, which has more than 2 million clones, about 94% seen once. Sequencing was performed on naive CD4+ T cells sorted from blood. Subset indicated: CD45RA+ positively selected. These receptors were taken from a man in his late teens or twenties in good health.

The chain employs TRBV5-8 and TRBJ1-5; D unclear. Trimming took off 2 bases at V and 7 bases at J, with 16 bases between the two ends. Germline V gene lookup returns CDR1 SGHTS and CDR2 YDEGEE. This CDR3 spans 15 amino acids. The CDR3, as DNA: TGTGCCAGCAGCTTACCGGGAACTGGTAGCCAGCCCCAGCATTTT. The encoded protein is CASSLPGTGSQPQHF. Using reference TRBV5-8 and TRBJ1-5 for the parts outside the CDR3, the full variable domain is EAGVTQSPTHLIKTRGQQATLRCSPISGHTSVYWYQQALGLGLQFLLWYDEGEERNRGNFPPRFSGRQFPNYSSELNVNALELEDSALYLCASSLPGTGSQPQHFGDGTRLSIL.

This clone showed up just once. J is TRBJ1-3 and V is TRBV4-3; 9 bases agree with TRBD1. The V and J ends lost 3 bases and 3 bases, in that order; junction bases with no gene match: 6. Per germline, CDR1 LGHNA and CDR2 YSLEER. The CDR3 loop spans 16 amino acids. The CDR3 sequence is CASSHTGGAIGNTIYF. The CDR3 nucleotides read TGCGCCAGCAGCCATACAGGGGGCGCAATTGGAAACACCATATATTTT.

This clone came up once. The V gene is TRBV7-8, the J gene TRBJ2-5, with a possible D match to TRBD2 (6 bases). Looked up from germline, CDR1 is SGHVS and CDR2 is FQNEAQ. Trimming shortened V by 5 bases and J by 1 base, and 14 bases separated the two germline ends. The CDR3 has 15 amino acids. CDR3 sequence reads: CASSPDYGGQETQYF. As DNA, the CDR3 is TGTGCCAGCAGCCCGGACTACGGAGGCCAAGAGACCCAGTACTTC.

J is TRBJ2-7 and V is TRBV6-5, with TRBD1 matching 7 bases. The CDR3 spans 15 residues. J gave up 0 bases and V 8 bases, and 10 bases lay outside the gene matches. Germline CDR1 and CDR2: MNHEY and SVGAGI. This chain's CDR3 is CASRYGTDPSYEQYF. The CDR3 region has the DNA TGTGCCAGCCGCTACGGGACAGACCCCTCCTACGAGCAGTACTTC.

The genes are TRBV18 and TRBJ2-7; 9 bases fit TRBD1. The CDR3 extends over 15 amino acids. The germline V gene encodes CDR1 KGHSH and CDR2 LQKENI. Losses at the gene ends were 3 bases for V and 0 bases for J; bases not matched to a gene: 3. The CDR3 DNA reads TGTGCCAGCTCACCTATACAGGGGGCCTCCTACGAGCAGTACTTC. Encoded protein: CASSPIQGASYEQYF.

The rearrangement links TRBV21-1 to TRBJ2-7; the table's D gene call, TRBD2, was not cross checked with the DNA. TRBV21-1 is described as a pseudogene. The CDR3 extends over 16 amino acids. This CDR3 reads CASSKGGTMLSYEQYF. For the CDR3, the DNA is TGTGCCAGCAGCAAAGGGGGGACTATGCTCTCCTACGAGCAGTACTTC.

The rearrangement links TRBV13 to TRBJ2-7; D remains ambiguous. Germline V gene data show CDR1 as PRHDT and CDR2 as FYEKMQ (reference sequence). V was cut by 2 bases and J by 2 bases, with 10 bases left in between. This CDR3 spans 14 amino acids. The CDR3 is CASSLSPGAYEQYF. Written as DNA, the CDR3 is TGTGCCAGCAGCTTATCCCCCGGTGCCTACGAGCAGTACTTC.

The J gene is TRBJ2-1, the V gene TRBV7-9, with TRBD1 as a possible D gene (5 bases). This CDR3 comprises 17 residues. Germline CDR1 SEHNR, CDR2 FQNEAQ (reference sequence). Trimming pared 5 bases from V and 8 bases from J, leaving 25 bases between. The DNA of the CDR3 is TGTGCCAGCAGCCTAAGGGGCCCACCCACTACAATAGATGAGCAGTTCTTC. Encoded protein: CASSLRGPPTTIDEQFF.

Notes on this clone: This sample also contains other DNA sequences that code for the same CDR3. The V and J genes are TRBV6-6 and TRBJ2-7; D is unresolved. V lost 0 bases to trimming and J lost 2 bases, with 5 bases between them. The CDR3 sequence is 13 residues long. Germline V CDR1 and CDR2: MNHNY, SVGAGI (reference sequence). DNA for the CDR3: TGTGCCAGCAGTTACTCGGAAGCCTACGAGCAGTACTTC. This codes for CASSYSEAYEQYF.

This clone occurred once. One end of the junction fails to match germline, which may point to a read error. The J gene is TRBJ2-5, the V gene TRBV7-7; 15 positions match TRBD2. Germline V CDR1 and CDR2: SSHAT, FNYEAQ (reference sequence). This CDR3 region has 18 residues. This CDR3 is CASSPGTSGGPSGGTQYF. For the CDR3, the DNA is TGTGCTAGCAGCCCCGGGACTAGCGGGGGGCCCTCGGGAGGAACCCAGTACTTC.

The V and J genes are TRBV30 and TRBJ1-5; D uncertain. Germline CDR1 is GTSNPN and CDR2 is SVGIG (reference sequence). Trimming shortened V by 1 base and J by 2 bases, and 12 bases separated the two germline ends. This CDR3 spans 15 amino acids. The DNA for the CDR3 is TGTGCCTGGAGTGCGGGGTCGGCACGCAATCAGCCCCAGCATTTT. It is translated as CAWSAGSARNQPQHF.

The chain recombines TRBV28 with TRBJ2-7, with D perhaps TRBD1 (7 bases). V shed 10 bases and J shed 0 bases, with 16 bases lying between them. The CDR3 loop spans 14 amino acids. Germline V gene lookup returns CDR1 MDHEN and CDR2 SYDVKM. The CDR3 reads CATWTGGSSYEQYF. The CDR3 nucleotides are TGTGCCACCTGGACAGGAGGGAGCTCCTACGAGCAGTACTTC.

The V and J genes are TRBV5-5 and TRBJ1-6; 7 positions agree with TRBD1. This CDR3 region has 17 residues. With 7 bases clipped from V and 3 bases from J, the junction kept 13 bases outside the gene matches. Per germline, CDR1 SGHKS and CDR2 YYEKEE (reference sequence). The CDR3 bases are TGTGCCAGCGGACTCCGGGACAGTTTTCTCTATAATTCACCCCTCCACTTT. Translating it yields CASGLRDSFLYNSPLHF. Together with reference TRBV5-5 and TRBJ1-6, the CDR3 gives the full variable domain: DAGVTQSPTHLIKTRGQQVTLRCSPISGHKSVSWYQQVLGQGPQFIFQYYEKEERGRGNFPDRFSARQFPNYSSELNVNALLLGDSALYLCASGLRDSFLYNSPLHFGNGTRLTVT.

CDR3 sequence reads: CASSHRTVGNTIYF. DNA of the CDR3: TGTGCCAGTAGTCACAGGACAGTCGGAAACACCATATATTTT. This rearrangement joins TRBV19 to TRBJ1-3, with a possible D match to TRBD1 (6 bases). Per the germline V gene, CDR1 is LNHDA and CDR2 is SQIVND (reference sequence). Trimming left V 5 bases short and J 4 bases short, with 12 bases between. CDR3 length equals 14 residues.

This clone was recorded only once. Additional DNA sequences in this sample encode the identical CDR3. CDR3 amino acids: CASSSWGSNQPQHF. The CDR3 nucleotides are TGTGCCAGCAGCTCTTGGGGCAGCAATCAGCCCCAGCATTTT. J is TRBJ1-5 and V is TRBV5-6, with a weak D call TRBD1 (5 bases). Trimming removed 3 bases from V and 1 base from J, with 8 bases in between. CDR1 is SGHDT and CDR2 is YYEEEE in the germline V gene. This CDR3 has 14 amino acids.

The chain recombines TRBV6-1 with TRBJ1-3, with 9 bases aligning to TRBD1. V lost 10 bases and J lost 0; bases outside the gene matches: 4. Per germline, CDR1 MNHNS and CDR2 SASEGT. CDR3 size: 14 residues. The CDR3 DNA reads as TGTGCCAAGACAGGGGGAAGCTCTGGAAACACCATATATTTT. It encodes CAKTGGSSGNTIYF.

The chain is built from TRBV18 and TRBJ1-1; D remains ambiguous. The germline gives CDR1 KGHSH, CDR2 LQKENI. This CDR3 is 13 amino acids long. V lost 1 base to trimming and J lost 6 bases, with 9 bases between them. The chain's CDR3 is CASSPQNFAEAFF. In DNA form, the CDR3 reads TGTGCCAGCTCACCACAGAATTTCGCTGAAGCTTTCTTT.

CDR3 in amino acids: CAISVQGMNTEAFF. The CDR3 nucleotides are TGTGCCATCAGTGTCCAGGGGATGAACACTGAAGCTTTCTTT. The rearrangement links TRBV10-3 to TRBJ1-1; D is possibly TRBD1 (6 bases). Germline loops: CDR1 ENHRY, CDR2 SYGVKD. CDR3 length: 14 residues. V lost 4 bases and J lost 0, with 9 bases in between.

Here the CDR3 reads CASSLGLGQGYTF. CDR3 in DNA: TGTGCCAGCAGTTTGGGACTGGGCCAGGGCTACACCTTC. The V gene is TRBV28, the J gene TRBJ1-2; the D gene is possibly TRBD1 (5 bases). The germline V and J ends were trimmed by 3 bases and 8 bases, with 13 bases remaining between them. The CDR3 length is 13 residues. Germline CDR1 reads MDHEN; CDR2 reads SYDVKM.

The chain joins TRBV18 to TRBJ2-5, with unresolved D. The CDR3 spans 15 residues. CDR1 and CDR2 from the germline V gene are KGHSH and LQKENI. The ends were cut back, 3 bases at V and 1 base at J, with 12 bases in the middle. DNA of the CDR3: TGTGCCAGCTCACCTACACTAACGTCCCAAGAGACCCAGTACTTC. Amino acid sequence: CASSPTLTSQETQYF. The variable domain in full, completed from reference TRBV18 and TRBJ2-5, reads NAGVMQNPRHLVRRRGQEARLRCSPMKGHSHVYWYRQLPEEGLKFMVYLQKENIIDESGMPKERFSAEFPKEGPSILRIQQVVRGDSAAYFCASSPTLTSQETQYFGPGTRLLVL.

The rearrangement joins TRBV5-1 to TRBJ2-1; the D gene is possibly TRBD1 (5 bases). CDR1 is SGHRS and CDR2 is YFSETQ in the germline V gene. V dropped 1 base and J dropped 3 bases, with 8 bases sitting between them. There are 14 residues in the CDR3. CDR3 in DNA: TGCGCCAGCAGCTTGCAGGGTCGCTACAATGAGCAGTTCTTC. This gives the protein CASSLQGRYNEQFF.

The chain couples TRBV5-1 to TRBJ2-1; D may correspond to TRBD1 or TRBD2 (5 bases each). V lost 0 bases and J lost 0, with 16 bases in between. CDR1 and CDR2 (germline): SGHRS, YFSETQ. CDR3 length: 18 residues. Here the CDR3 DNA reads TGCGCCAGCAGCTTGGCGGGATTGGACACTAGCTCCTACAATGAGCAGTTCTTC. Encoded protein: CASSLAGLDTSSYNEQFF.

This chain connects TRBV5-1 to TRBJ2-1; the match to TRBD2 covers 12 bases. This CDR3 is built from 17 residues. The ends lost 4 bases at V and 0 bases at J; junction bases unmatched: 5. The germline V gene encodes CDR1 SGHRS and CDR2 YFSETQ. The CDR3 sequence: CASSVTSGGYSYNEQFF. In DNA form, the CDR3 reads TGCGCCAGCAGCGTTACTAGCGGGGGGTACTCCTACAATGAGCAGTTCTTC.

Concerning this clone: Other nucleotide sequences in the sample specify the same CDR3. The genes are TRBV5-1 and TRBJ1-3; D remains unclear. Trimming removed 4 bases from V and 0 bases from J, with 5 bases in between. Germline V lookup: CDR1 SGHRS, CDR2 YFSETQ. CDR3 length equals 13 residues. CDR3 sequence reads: CASSLSSGNTIYF. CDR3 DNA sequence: TGCGCCAGCAGCCTCAGCTCTGGAAACACCATATATTTT.

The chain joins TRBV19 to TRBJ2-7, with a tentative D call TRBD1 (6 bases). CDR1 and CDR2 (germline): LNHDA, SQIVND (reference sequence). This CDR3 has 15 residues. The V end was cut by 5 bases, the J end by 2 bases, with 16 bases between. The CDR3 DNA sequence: TGTGCCAGTAGTCCCTCCGGGACATTTCCCTACGAGCAGTACTTC. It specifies CASSPSGTFPYEQYF. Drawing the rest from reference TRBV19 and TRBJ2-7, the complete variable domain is DGGITQSPKYLFRKEGQNVTLSCEQNLNHDAMYWYRQDPGQGLRLIYYSQIVNDFQKGDIAEGYSVSREKKESFPLTVTSAQKNPTAFYLCASSPSGTFPYEQYFGPGTRLTVT.